This TCR beta chain emerged from a study of cytomegalovirus exposure and HLA in healthy donors (dated by TCRdb to between 2016 and 2019). About the full investigation: The 650 to 800 repertoires of the first cohort and the approximately 130 validation repertoires were produced on the same platform, according to a later analysis. The study aimed to test whether cataloging public T cell receptors could reveal signatures of past pathogen exposure. Besides the first cohort of approximately 710 subjects, a separate validation cohort made up of around 120 different subjects was used. The study combined high-throughput TCR immunosequencing, statistical association of individual TCRs with disease status, and machine learning to predict cytomegalovirus infection status.

As for this clone: This clone's antigen is unknown. No base quality values were provided; no much bigger clone lies one nucleotide off.

Libraries were constructed by the immunoSEQ multiplex PCR assay. In the paper's pipeline: A statistical classification framework was built for diagnosing cytomegalovirus status from the catalog of TCR beta chain sequences. TCRdb retrieved this table from immuneACCESS and kept in-frame rearrangements only. Not all clones are present; in checked studies, unresolved V genes account for under half, and no reason is known for the remainder. Clone size and V and J calls were adopted from that table, with D and trimming inferred from the DNA. Present in this sample are 200,000 to 300,000 clones, approximately 87% of which were seen just once. Jointly, the top ten make up around 3% of the sample. Study-level results and caveats: Most TCR sequences were seen in very few donors, while some public TCRs were found in many individuals. A total of 150 to 200 TCR beta chains were listed by the study as associated with cytomegalovirus. A few of the identified cytomegalovirus-associated TCR beta chains were confirmed in vitro to be specific for cytomegalovirus antigens. The classifier was reported to diagnose cytomegalovirus status with high specificity and sensitivity in both the original cohort and the validation cohort. A later analysis lacked HLA typing for the validation cohort, so it scored co-occurrence in that cohort across all 110 or so repertoires. The authors suggested that the approach could potentially be extended to other disease states and immunological phenotypes. Subsequent analysis determined that TCRs grouped into clusters in the first cohort also showed a tendency toward co-occurrence across the roughly 110 validation repertoires, and approximately 93% of cluster scores exceeded 0.

Separate from the approximately 670-subject first cohort, the validation cohort of roughly 110 subjects was the group to which the donors belonged. The CDR3 contains 14 residues, cysteine and phenylalanine counted. Only the CDR3 region is kept as DNA, spanning 42 bases read in frame from base 1. CDR1 is given as SGHRS and CDR2 as YFSETQ, both from the germline V gene. V lost 3 bases and J lost 3 bases; the stretch between them is 13 bases long. The sequencing sample was made of PBMCs. The V and J genes are TRBV5-1 and TRBJ2-7; TRBD1 could be the D gene, as 6 bases match. The sequence was collected from a man between 18 and 29 years old in good health and CMV-seronegative. The DNA sequence follows: TGCGCCAGCAGCTGGGACAACCCTTACTACGAGCAGTACTTC. The encoded protein is CASSWDNPYYEQYF.